These T cell receptor beta chains were read from a single sample in a study of beta chain features in type 1 diabetes. Generated by immunoSEQ multiplex PCR, the TCRdb table keeps only in-frame clones and is missing some. This sample carries around 240,000 clones, 16% of them seen once, and the ten largest clones take approximately 0.086%. The sample taken for sequencing was naive CD4+ T cells from blood. Receptors were obtained from a man younger than 45 with type 1 diabetes. Both conserved end residues are part of each CDR3. The D gene is left open where the match is weak. Only part of the rows carry a size: once, few, many, or a class if the clone is expanded.

len,abundance,d_gene,v_gene,j_gene,CDR3nt,CDR3aa
13,few,.,TRBV4-1,TRBJ2-7,TGCGCCAGCAGCCAAGTTATCATTATGGAGCAGTACTTC,CASSQVIIMEQYF
13,.,TRBD1,TRBV28,TRBJ2-5,TGTGCCAGCAGAATGACAGGGAAAGAGACCCAGTACTTC,CASRMTGKETQYF
11,.,.,TRBV30,TRBJ1-1,TGTGCCTGGAGCATTCGGAATGAAGCTTTCTTT,CAWSIRNEAFF
14,few,.,TRBV28,TRBJ2-4,TGTGCCAGCAGGCCCGCCCCGTTCCAAAACATTCAGTACTTC,CASRPAPFQNIQYF
14,.,.,TRBV9,TRBJ2-6,TGTGCCAGCAGCGCCCAAACTGGGGCCAACGTCCTGACTTTC,CASSAQTGANVLTF
16,few,TRBD2,TRBV6-5,TRBJ2-5,TGTGCCAGCAGTTACTCGGCTAGCGGGAGGCGCGAGACCCAGTACTTC,CASSYSASGRRETQYF
14,few,.,TRBV29-1,TRBJ1-1,TGCAGCGTATCCCGACAGCTTTTGAACACTGAAGCTTTCTTT,CSVSRQLLNTEAFF
16,few,TRBD2,TRBV9,TRBJ2-1,TGTGCCAGCAGCGTAGCAAGGGCGGGAGGGAACAATGAGCAGTTCTTC,CASSVARAGGNNEQFF
14,few,.,TRBV10-3,TRBJ2-3,TGTGCCATCAGACCCGGTACTGGGGCAGATACGCAGTATTTT,CAIRPGTGADTQYF
12,few,.,TRBV6-5,TRBJ2-3,TGTGCCAGCAAGGGAAGCACAGATACGCAGTATTTT,CASKGSTDTQYF
14,.,TRBD1,TRBV2,TRBJ2-6,TGTGCCAGCAGTGGACAGGGGTTTGACAACGTCCTGACTTTC,CASSGQGFDNVLTF